One T cell receptor (beta chain) is described in this entry. Its antigen is unidentified. This CDR3 is 17 amino acids long. With 6 bases clipped from V and 2 bases from J, the junction kept 11 bases outside the gene matches. These data belong to a study of T cells after yellow fever vaccination. TCRdb used MiXCR to reprocess the 5' RACE reads, holding one entry per CDR3 protein. This table has some 390,000 distinct CDR3 sequences, 18% appearing once. Study-wide results and limits: Clonotype sharing between CD4 and CD8 compartments was small.

The clonotype comes from a man aged 18 to 29 who received the YFV17D yellow fever vaccine. V and J are TRBV12-3 or TRBV12-4 and TRBJ2-3; TRBD2 agrees at 10 bases. This sample comprised PBMCs, obtained before the yellow fever booster vaccination. The CDR3 here is CASSRTSGISFTDTQYF. The DNA of the CDR3 is TGTGCCAGCAGCCGGACTAGCGGAATCTCTTTCACAGATACGCAGTATTTT.